The T cell receptor beta chain under discussion was sequenced for a study of cytomegalovirus exposure and HLA in healthy donors. Overall study: Tens of millions of unique TCR sequences came from HLA-typed donors in an early release.

Study results and caveats: Per a prior analysis, the majority of TCR beta V segments were productive roughly 87% or roughly 30% of the time. Excluded were some V segments that proved indistinguishable, including TRBV6-2 and TRBV6-3.

Concerning this clone itself: Its cognate antigen is unknown.

The PCR contained 60 Vbeta and 13 Jbeta primers. The repertoire was sequenced with immunoSEQ multiplex PCR; TCRdb's copy has only in-frame clones and lacks some. The profile shows more than 50,000 clones, approximately 71% of them singletons. Germline-derived CDR1 and CDR2 are LGHNT and FRNRAP. The CDR3 runs 16 residues. V was shortened by 0 bases and J by 3 bases, with 14 bases between the two germline ends. This TCR derives from a man aged 45 to 65 in good health and CMV-seropositive. The V gene is TRBV12-5, the J gene TRBJ1-2; D gene uncertain. The sequencing sample was made of PBMCs. The CDR3 protein is CASGLVDFGVDYGYTF. The DNA for the CDR3 is TGTGCTAGTGGTTTGGTGGATTTCGGGGTTGACTATGGCTACACCTTC.